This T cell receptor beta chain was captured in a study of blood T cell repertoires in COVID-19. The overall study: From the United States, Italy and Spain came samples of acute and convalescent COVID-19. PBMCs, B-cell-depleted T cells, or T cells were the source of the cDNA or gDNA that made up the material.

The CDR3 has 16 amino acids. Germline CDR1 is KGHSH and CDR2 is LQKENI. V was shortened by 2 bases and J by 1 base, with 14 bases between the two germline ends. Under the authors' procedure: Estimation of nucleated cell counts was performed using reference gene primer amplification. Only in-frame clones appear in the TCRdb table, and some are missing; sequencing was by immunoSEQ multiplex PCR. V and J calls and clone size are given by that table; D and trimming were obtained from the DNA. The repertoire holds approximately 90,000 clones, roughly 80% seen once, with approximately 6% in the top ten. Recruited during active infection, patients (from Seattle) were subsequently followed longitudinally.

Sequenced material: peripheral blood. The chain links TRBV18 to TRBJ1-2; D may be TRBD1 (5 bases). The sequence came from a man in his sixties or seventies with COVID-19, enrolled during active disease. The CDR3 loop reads CASSPSGGSVNYGYTF. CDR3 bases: TGTGCCAGCTCACCAAGCGGGGGTTCGGTTAACTATGGCTACACCTTC.